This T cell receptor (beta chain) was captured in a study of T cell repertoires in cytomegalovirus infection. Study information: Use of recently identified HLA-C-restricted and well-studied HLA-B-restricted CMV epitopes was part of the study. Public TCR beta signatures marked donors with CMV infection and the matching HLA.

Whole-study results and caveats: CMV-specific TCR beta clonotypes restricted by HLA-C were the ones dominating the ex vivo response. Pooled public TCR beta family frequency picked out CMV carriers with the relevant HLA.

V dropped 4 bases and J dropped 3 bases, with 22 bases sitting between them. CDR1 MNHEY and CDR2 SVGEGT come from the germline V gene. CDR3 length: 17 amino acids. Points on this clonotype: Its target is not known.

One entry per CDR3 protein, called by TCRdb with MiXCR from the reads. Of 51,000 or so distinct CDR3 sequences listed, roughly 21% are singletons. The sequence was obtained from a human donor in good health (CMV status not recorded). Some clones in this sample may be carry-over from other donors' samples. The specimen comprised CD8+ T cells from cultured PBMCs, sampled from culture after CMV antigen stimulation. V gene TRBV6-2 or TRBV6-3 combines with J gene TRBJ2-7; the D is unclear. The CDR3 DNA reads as TGTGCCAGCAGTTCCGCCCTCTCAGGCCGCGTCCTCTACGAGCAGTACTTC. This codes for CASSSALSGRVLYEQYF.